The 27 T cell receptor beta chains below all came from one sample that was sequenced in a study of cytomegalovirus exposure and HLA in healthy donors. In the PCR, 60 Vbeta and 13 Jbeta primers were used. Repertoires were generated with immunoSEQ multiplex PCR, while TCRdb's copy carries only in-frame clones and drops some. The sample lists about 160,000 clones; approximately 78% were seen once. Sequencing used PBMCs. The receptors come from a girl aged 2 to 10 in good health and CMV-seropositive.

This rearrangement joins TRBV6-5 to TRBJ2-2, with 9 positions matching TRBD1. The CDR3 sequence is 15 residues long. CDR1 and CDR2 (germline): MNHEY, SVGAGI. Trimming at V came to 7 bases and at J to 5 bases, leaving 8 bases not matched to a gene. CDR3 DNA sequence: TGTGCCAGCACTAACAGGGGGCCTATGACCGGGGAGCTGTTTTTT. Protein product: CASTNRGPMTGELFF.

The chain links TRBV6-6 to TRBJ1-5, with unresolved D. This CDR3 has 15 residues. V was cut by 0 bases and J by 5 bases, with 11 bases left in between. The germline V gene has CDR1 MNHNY and CDR2 SVGAGI (reference sequence). The CDR3 is CASSYSRSGDQPQHF. CDR3 coding DNA: TGTGCCAGCAGTTACTCGAGGAGTGGAGATCAGCCCCAGCATTTT.

The chain employs TRBV19 and TRBJ1-2; 7 nucleotides agree with TRBD1. Germline assignment: CDR1 LNHDA and CDR2 SQIVND (reference sequence). V shed 3 bases, J shed 8 bases, and the junction held 12 bases outside the gene matches. The CDR3 length is 15 residues. The CDR3: CASSIPHRGIEGYTF. In nucleotides, the CDR3 is TGTGCCAGTAGTATCCCACACAGGGGAATAGAGGGCTACACCTTC.

The chain uses TRBV30 and TRBJ1-4; no clear D. V was clipped by 4 bases and J by 9 bases, with 12 bases between them. From germline, CDR1 is GTSNPN and CDR2 SVGIG (reference sequence). The CDR3 has 12 amino acids. The CDR3 coding sequence is TGTGCCTGGACTAGTAGTCCCCAAAAACTGTTTTTT. Translation gives CAWTSSPQKLFF.

This clone was detected only once. The chain links TRBV30 to TRBJ1-1, with a weak D call TRBD1 (6 bases). V was trimmed by 6 bases and J by 7 bases, leaving 24 bases between them. CDR1 GTSNPN and CDR2 SVGIG come from the germline V gene (reference sequence). The CDR3 has 15 residues. The CDR3: CACQSRGPVEDEAFF. The DNA of the CDR3 is TGTGCCTGCCAGAGCAGGGGCCCCGTGGAAGATGAAGCTTTCTTT.

The CDR3 reads CASSETSEGNEQFF. CDR3 sequence (DNA): TGTGCCAGCAGTGAGACTAGCGAGGGCAATGAGCAGTTCTTC. The V and J genes are TRBV2 and TRBJ2-1, with 8 bases matching TRBD2. Germline lookup yields CDR1 SNHLY and CDR2 FYNNEI. There are 14 residues in the CDR3. J lost 6 bases, V lost 3 bases, and 4 bases had no gene match.

This chain links TRBV4-1 with TRBJ1-2, with a weak D call TRBD1 (5 bases). Germline V CDR1 and CDR2: MGHRA, YSYEKL. This CDR3 is 15 amino acids long. V was clipped by 0 bases and J by 6 bases, with 14 bases between them. CDR3 in amino acids: CASSQDAEGSDGYTF. The CDR3 bases are TGCGCCAGCAGCCAAGATGCGGAGGGGAGTGATGGCTACACCTTC.

V and J are TRBV28 and TRBJ2-7; 8 bases fit TRBD1. CDR3 size: 19 residues. CDR1 and CDR2 from the germline V gene are MDHEN and SYDVKM. V gave up 4 bases and J gave up 1 base; unmatched junction bases: 18. The CDR3 here is CASSSPTARQGMGSYEQYF. The CDR3 DNA reads as TGTGCCAGCAGTTCTCCAACAGCCAGACAGGGGATGGGGTCCTACGAGCAGTACTTC.

The chain recombines TRBV5-1 with TRBJ2-5; no reliable D call. Deletions cut 3 bases from V and 3 bases from J, with 6 bases between. The CDR3 runs 12 residues. The germline gives CDR1 SGHRS, CDR2 YFSETQ. CDR3 in amino acids: CASSWAEETQYF. The CDR3 nucleotides are TGCGCCAGCAGCTGGGCAGAAGAGACCCAGTACTTC.

The V gene is TRBV30, the J gene TRBJ2-7; possible D gene TRBD1, 6 bases. V was pared by 4 bases and J by 3 bases, with 19 bases between. Germline values: CDR1 GTSNPN, CDR2 SVGIG (reference sequence). The CDR3 sequence is 15 residues long. CDR3 region: CAWTPGHRSYYEQYF. The DNA of the CDR3 is TGTGCCTGGACGCCGGGACACCGATCTTACTACGAGCAGTACTTC.

CDR3 residues: CASSISGRAEDEQFF. CDR3 sequence (DNA): TGTGCCAGCAGCATTAGCGGGAGGGCCGAGGATGAGCAGTTCTTC. The chain carries TRBV9 and TRBJ2-1; 11 bases fit TRBD2. This CDR3 is built from 15 residues. The ends lost 4 bases at V and 8 bases at J; junction bases unmatched: 8. Looked up from germline, CDR1 is SGDLS and CDR2 is YYNGEE.

The J gene is TRBJ2-2, the V gene TRBV7-9, with D possibly TRBD1 on 6 matching bases. V dropped 6 bases and J dropped 1 base, with 21 bases sitting between them. From germline, CDR1 is SEHNR and CDR2 FQNEAQ (reference sequence). The CDR3 is made up of 18 amino acids. The CDR3 protein is CASSWTEGRRKNTGELFF. CDR3 coding DNA: TGTGCCAGCAGTTGGACAGAGGGTCGCAGAAAGAACACCGGGGAGCTGTTTTTT.

This clone was seen only once. The rearrangement joins TRBV28 to TRBJ1-5; 9 bases fit TRBD1. V trimming: 4 bases; J trimming: 6 bases; junction bases outside the gene matches: 4. The CDR3 length is 14 residues. Germline V lookup: CDR1 MDHEN, CDR2 SYDVKM. CDR3 sequence reads: CASSYRDRVQPQHF. DNA of the CDR3: TGTGCCAGCAGTTACCGGGACAGGGTTCAGCCCCAGCATTTT.

Only one count was recorded for this clone. The genes are TRBV9 and TRBJ2-5; 9 bases fit TRBD2. The CDR3 loop spans 16 amino acids. In germline, CDR1 is SGDLS, CDR2 YYNGEE. V dropped 0 bases and J dropped 6; count of bases not matched to a gene: 9. The CDR3 DNA reads TGTGCCAGCAGCGTAGGGGGTAGCGGGAGAGGGCAGACCCAGTACTTC. Amino acid sequence: CASSVGGSGRGQTQYF.

V and J are TRBV10-2 and TRBJ2-1, with 8 bases matching TRBD2. Germline-derived CDR1 and CDR2 are WSHSY and SAAADI. The CDR3 spans 13 residues. The J segment lost 9 bases and the V segment lost 7 bases, leaving 8 bases of the junction unmatched. CDR3 sequence reads: CASNGAGAGEQFF. DNA of the CDR3: TGCGCCAGCAATGGAGCGGGAGCGGGTGAGCAGTTCTTC.

The CDR3: CASSQVGPFSGYTF. As DNA, the CDR3 is TGTGCCAGCAGCCAGGTGGGCCCCTTCAGCGGCTACACCTTC. This sequence joins TRBV16 and TRBJ1-2; D remains ambiguous. The CDR3 contains 14 residues. Trimming took off 3 bases at V and 8 bases at J, with 16 bases between the two ends. CDR1 is KGHSY and CDR2 is FQNENV in the germline V gene.

This clone was counted only a few times. V is TRBV4-2 and J is TRBJ2-2, with 8 bases aligning to TRBD1. The trim removed 0 bases at V and 6 bases at J, leaving 6 bases unmatched. This CDR3 is 16 amino acids long. CDR1 is LGHNA and CDR2 is YNFKEQ in the germline V gene. Written as DNA, the CDR3 is TGTGCCAGCAGCCAAGATCTGTGGACAGGGCCCGGGGAGCTGTTTTTT. Translation: CASSQDLWTGPGELFF.

Details on this clone: Sequence at one end of the junction differs from germline and may be a read error. The V call is TRBV7-8, the J call TRBJ2-1, with D perhaps matching TRBD2 (5 bases). CDR1 SGHVS and CDR2 FQNEAQ come from the germline V gene. This CDR3 spans 12 amino acids. CDR3 loop: CASSLDYYEQFF. CDR3 DNA sequence: TGTGCCAGCAGCCTCGACTACTATGAGCAGTTCTTC.

The chain is built from TRBV19 and TRBJ2-7; tentatively, D is TRBD2 (5 bases). The CDR3 totals 15 residues. CDR1 is LNHDA and CDR2 is SQIVND in the germline V gene (reference sequence). The ends were cut back, 3 bases at V and 2 bases at J, with 14 bases in the middle. The CDR3, as DNA: TGTGCCAGTAGTATGACCCTAGCTTCTACCTACGAGCAGTACTTC. Residues: CASSMTLASTYEQYF.

The rearrangement uses TRBV6-6 and TRBJ2-3, with D perhaps matching TRBD1 (5 bases). Looked up from germline, CDR1 is MNHNY and CDR2 is SVGAGI (reference sequence). The CDR3 sequence is 15 residues long. V dropped 4 bases and J dropped 0 bases, with 11 bases sitting between them. As DNA, the CDR3 is TGTGCCAGCAGTTCCGTGGACATCAGCACAGATACGCAGTATTTT. As protein: CASSSVDISTDTQYF.

There are a few counts of this clone. The chain combines TRBV5-1 with TRBJ1-2; 11 nucleotides line up with TRBD1. The CDR3 totals 15 residues. J lost 5 bases, V lost 4 bases, and 7 bases had no gene match. The V gene's germline CDR1 is SGHRS and CDR2 YFSETQ. The CDR3 region is CASSPGQGAGYGYTF. The CDR3 coding sequence is TGCGCCAGCAGCCCCGGACAGGGGGCAGGGTATGGCTACACCTTC.

V gene TRBV18 combines with J gene TRBJ2-1; TRBD1 aligns across 8 bases. CDR1 and CDR2 from the germline V gene are KGHSH and LQKENI. This CDR3 contains 15 residues. Trimming took 2 bases from V and 4 from J; bases not matched to a gene: 4. The CDR3, as DNA: TGTGCCAGCTCACCAACAGGGGGTTCTTACAATGAGCAGTTCTTC. It encodes CASSPTGGSYNEQFF. Complete variable domain (other parts from reference TRBV18 and TRBJ2-1): NAGVMQNPRHLVRRRGQEARLRCSPMKGHSHVYWYRQLPEEGLKFMVYLQKENIIDESGMPKERFSAEFPKEGPSILRIQQVVRGDSAAYFCASSPTGGSYNEQFFGPGTRLTVL.

The V and J genes are TRBV28 and TRBJ2-1, with 7 bases fitting TRBD2. The CDR3 sequence is 12 residues long. Germline loops: CDR1 MDHEN, CDR2 SYDVKM. Losses at the gene ends were 4 bases for V and 11 bases for J; bases not matched to a gene: 5. The CDR3 DNA follows: TGTGCCAGCAGTTACCAACTAGCGAAGCAGTTCTTC. Translating it yields CASSYQLAKQFF.

This clone was seen only a few times. Here the CDR3 DNA reads TGCAGCGTTGTCGACCGGGGCTACGAGCAGTACTTC. Translating it yields CSVVDRGYEQYF. The chain couples TRBV29-1 to TRBJ2-7; a weak D match, TRBD2 (5 bases). Germline CDR1 and CDR2: SQVTM and ANQGSEA. Deletions cut 4 bases from V and 3 bases from J, with 10 bases between. The CDR3 is 12 residues long.

This clone was counted only a few times. The chain uses TRBV6-5 and TRBJ1-5; TRBD1 is a possible D gene (6 bases). Germline CDR1 and CDR2: MNHEY and SVGAGI. The CDR3 sequence is 16 residues long. The V end lost 4 bases, the J end lost 4 bases, and 17 bases lay between the germline ends. The CDR3 DNA is TGTGCCAGCAGTTCCCGAGGGGGAGACTCTAATCAGCCCCAGCATTTT. As protein: CASSSRGGDSNQPQHF.

This chain joins TRBV27 and TRBJ1-1; D is uncertain. Trimming took 0 bases from V and 4 from J, leaving 12 bases between them. CDR3 length: 15 amino acids. Germline CDR1 and CDR2: MNHEY and SMNVEV (reference sequence). The CDR3 reads CASSLSPGTVTEAFF. The CDR3 coding sequence is TGTGCCAGCAGTTTATCGCCGGGTACGGTCACTGAAGCTTTCTTT.

The chain's CDR3 is CASSEGGKQYF. CDR3 bases: TGTGCCAGCAGTGAAGGGGGCAAGCAGTACTTC. The genes are TRBV6-1 and TRBJ2-7, with D tentatively TRBD1 (5 bases). Looked up from germline, CDR1 is MNHNS and CDR2 is SASEGT. With 1 base removed from V and 8 bases from J, the gap between germline ends came to 6 bases. CDR3 length equals 11 residues.